The 10 T cell receptor beta chains below come from one sample, sequenced in a study of blood T cell repertoires in COVID-19. The repertoire was sequenced with immunoSEQ multiplex PCR; TCRdb's copy has only in-frame clones and lacks some. The sample yields about 120,000 clones, over 75% seen once. Sequencing was carried out using peripheral blood. The receptors come from a man older than 75 with acute or convalescent COVID-19.

V and J are TRBV24-1 and TRBJ2-3, with D maybe TRBD2 (5 bases). The germline V gene has CDR1 KGHDR and CDR2 SFDVKD. V lost 4 bases and J lost 5, with 15 bases in between. The CDR3 runs 15 residues. CDR3 DNA: TGTGCCACCAGTGACAACGCTGCAGGAGGAGATACGCAGTATTTT. Protein sequence: CATSDNAAGGDTQYF.

The chain uses TRBV28 and TRBJ2-1; 7 bases are shared with TRBD2. V shed 6 bases, J shed 6 bases, and the junction held 5 bases outside the gene matches. Germline loops: CDR1 MDHEN, CDR2 SYDVKM. This CDR3 spans 13 amino acids. In DNA form, the CDR3 reads TGTGCCAGCAGACGGGGGGTCGGCAATGAGCAGTTCTTC. Protein sequence: CASRRGVGNEQFF.

The V gene is TRBV5-5, the J gene TRBJ1-3; D is perhaps TRBD1 (5 bases). The V and J ends lost 4 bases and 0 bases respectively, with 14 bases between them. The CDR3 is 16 residues long. Germline CDR1 is SGHKS and CDR2 is YYEKEE (reference sequence). For the CDR3, the DNA is TGTGCCAGCAGCCTTGGATGGGACTTCTCTGGAAACACCATATATTTT. Protein product: CASSLGWDFSGNTIYF.

The chain has TRBV7-9 and TRBJ2-7, with D possibly matching TRBD1 (7 bases). Deletions cut 4 bases from V and 2 bases from J, with 21 bases between. Germline-derived CDR1 and CDR2 are SEHNR and FQNEAQ (reference sequence). There are 17 residues in the CDR3. The CDR3 DNA follows: TGTGCCAGCAGCTCTTTAAGGGGGGACAGTAGAACCTACGAGCAGTACTTC. Residues: CASSSLRGDSRTYEQYF.

V usage is TRBV3-1 (or the pseudogene TRBV3-2) and J usage is TRBJ1-2; no clear D. The CDR3 runs 14 residues. V gave up 0 bases and J gave up 1 base, with 6 bases separating them. Germline V lookup: CDR1 LGHDT, CDR2 YNNKEL (reference sequence). CDR3 loop: CASSQDRVNYGYTF. Written as DNA, the CDR3 is TGTGCCAGCAGCCAAGATCGAGTTAACTATGGCTACACCTTC.

The chain has TRBV7-2 and TRBJ1-1; tentatively, D is TRBD1 (6 bases). The CDR3 runs 14 residues. Germline assignment: CDR1 SGHTA and CDR2 FQGNSA. Trimming took off 7 bases at V and 7 bases at J, with 19 bases between the two ends. The CDR3 DNA follows: TGTGCCAGCAACCCGTCGGCAGGGGCTGGTGAAGCTTTCTTT. Translating it yields CASNPSAGAGEAFF.

The chain combines TRBV18 with TRBJ1-4; D is undetermined. V lost 4 bases, J lost 8 bases, and 11 bases lay in between. There are 13 residues in the CDR3. The germline V gene has CDR1 KGHSH and CDR2 LQKENI. The CDR3 loop is CASSRNTEEKLFF. CDR3 DNA sequence: TGTGCCAGCTCACGAAATACGGAGGAAAAACTGTTTTTT.

The rearrangement joins TRBV19 to TRBJ2-1, with 7 bases lining up with TRBD2. V was pared by 5 bases and J by 0 bases, with 10 bases of the junction left unmatched. In germline, CDR1 is LNHDA, CDR2 SQIVND (reference sequence). This CDR3 is 17 amino acids long. The CDR3 region has the DNA TGTGCCAGTAGTTCAAGTTGGGGGGGGAGCTCCTACAATGAGCAGTTCTTC. It is translated as CASSSSWGGSSYNEQFF.

About this clone: The sample carries other DNA sequences with the same CDR3. The chain uses TRBV3-1 (or the pseudogene TRBV3-2) and TRBJ2-7; 7 positions match TRBD1. The junction had 6 bases not matched to a gene; V was cut back by 0 bases and J by 4 bases. In germline, CDR1 is LGHDT, CDR2 YNNKEL (reference sequence). The CDR3 loop spans 15 amino acids. The CDR3 reads CASSQDRTGPYEQYF. DNA for the CDR3: TGTGCCAGCAGCCAAGACAGGACAGGTCCTTACGAGCAGTACTTC.

The V gene is TRBV5-6, the J gene TRBJ2-7; D not resolved. Germline V lookup: CDR1 SGHDT, CDR2 YYEEEE. V dropped 0 bases and J dropped 2 bases, with 9 bases sitting between them. The length of the CDR3 is 14 residues. The CDR3 is CASSLALVPYEQYF. CDR3 sequence (DNA): TGTGCCAGCAGCTTGGCCTTAGTCCCCTACGAGCAGTACTTC.